The rows below give T cell receptor beta chains drawn from one sample of a study of blood T cell repertoires in COVID-19. Profiled with immunoSEQ multiplex PCR; TCRdb holds only in-frame clones, not every one. The sample lists 350,000 or so clones, about 90% seen once, with over 0.8% in the top ten. The sample consisted of PBMCs or T cells enriched from blood (not recorded which). The receptors originated from a woman aged 25 to 45 who had recovered from COVID-19. CDR3s include the opening cysteine and the closing phenylalanine or tryptophan. The D gene is left open where the match is weak. Clone size, where shown, is once, few, many, or a class for clones that have expanded.

CDR3 | DNA | D | size | J | V
CATSARQGYEQFF | TGTGCCACCAGTGCCAGACAGGGCTATGAGCAGTTCTTC | TRBD1 | . | TRBJ2-1 | TRBV24-1
CASSLDFSGVSYEQYF | TGCGCCAGCAGCTTGGACTTTAGCGGGGTCTCCTACGAGCAGTACTTC | TRBD2 | . | TRBJ2-7 | TRBV5-1
CAWSATFADNEQFF | TGTGCCTGGAGTGCAACATTTGCAGACAATGAGCAGTTCTTC | . | . | TRBJ2-1 | TRBV30
CASSGGGGGGNTEAFF | TGTGCCAGCTCGGGAGGGGGAGGGGGGGGGAACACTGAAGCTTTCTTT | . | . | TRBJ1-1 | TRBV28
CASSLEGETQYF | TGTGCCAGCAGTTTGGAGGGAGAGACCCAGTACTTC | . | . | TRBJ2-5 | TRBV12-3/TRBV12-4
CATSREAGYEQYF | TGTGCCACCAGCAGAGAGGCAGGGTACGAGCAGTACTTC | . | . | TRBJ2-7 | TRBV15
CASSRGQNDNSPLHF | TGTGCCAGCTCACGGGGACAGAATGATAATTCACCCCTCCACTTT | TRBD1 | few | TRBJ1-6 | TRBV18
CASRQGDSYEQYF | TGCGCCAGCAGACAGGGCGACTCCTACGAGCAGTACTTC | . | . | TRBJ2-7 | TRBV5-1
CASSPDRDNSPLHF | TGTGCCAGCTCACCCGACAGGGATAATTCACCCCTCCACTTT | TRBD1 | . | TRBJ1-6 | TRBV18
CASSLGDRGYTF | TGTGCCAGCAGCTTAGGGGACAGGGGCTACACCTTC | TRBD1 | . | TRBJ1-2 | TRBV7-9
CASRPRGTVTGELFF | TGTGCCAGCCGACCGCGGGGAACGGTCACCGGGGAGCTGTTTTTT | . | once | TRBJ2-2 | TRBV2
CASSRPRQETQYF | TGTGCCAGCAGCCGCCCGCGTCAAGAGACCCAGTACTTC | . | . | TRBJ2-5 | TRBV7-6
CASSLRGQSLRYGYTF | TGTGCCAGCAGTTTACGAGGCCAGAGTTTGAGATATGGCTACACCTTC | . | . | TRBJ1-2 | TRBV28
CSAGGGSPLHF | TGCAGTGCTGGCGGAGGTTCACCCCTCCACTTT | . | . | TRBJ1-6 | TRBV20-1
CASSERGGAVGELFF | TGTGCCAGCAGTGAACGCGGGGGGGCAGTCGGGGAGCTGTTTTTT | TRBD2 | . | TRBJ2-2 | TRBV2
CASSIVGGGEKVLFF | TGTGCCAGTAGTATAGTTGGAGGAGGGGAAAAAGTACTGTTTTTT | . | . | TRBJ1-4 | TRBV19
CASSPLGAGDEKLFF | TGTGCCAGCAGTCCCCTGGGGGCGGGGGATGAAAAACTGTTTTTT | . | . | TRBJ1-4 | TRBV28
CASSRGGDTEAFF | TGTGCCAGCAGCCGGGGGGGAGACACTGAAGCTTTCTTT | . | . | TRBJ1-1 | TRBV12-3/TRBV12-4
CSASPRGPGNTIYF | TGCAGTGCTAGTCCCAGGGGGCCTGGAAACACCATATATTTT | TRBD1 | . | TRBJ1-3 | TRBV20-1
CASSFEDRVAEKLFF | TGTGCCAGCAGCTTTGAGGACAGGGTAGCTGAAAAACTGTTTTTT | TRBD1 | once | TRBJ1-4 | TRBV7-6
CASSQVAGGSYNSPLHF | TGCGCCAGCAGCCAAGTTGCCGGGGGCTCCTATAATTCACCCCTCCACTTT | . | . | TRBJ1-6 | TRBV4-1
CASSLGGGPYEQYF | TGTGCCAGCAGCTTAGGGGGGGGCCCCTACGAGCAGTACTTC | . | . | TRBJ2-7 | TRBV7-9
CASSEAGQDQPQHF | TGTGCCAGCAGTGAGGCAGGGCAAGATCAGCCCCAGCATTTT | . | once | TRBJ1-5 | TRBV25-1
CASSLAVRTGGYSYGYTF | TGTGCCAGCAGTTTGGCCGTCAGGACAGGGGGATATAGCTATGGCTACACCTTC | TRBD1 | . | TRBJ1-2 | TRBV28
CASSATGNYGYTF | TGCGCCAGCAGCGCAACAGGGAACTATGGCTACACCTTC | . | once | TRBJ1-2 | TRBV10-1
CASSVTGGSPYEQYF | TGTGCCAGTAGTGTTACAGGGGGGTCCCCCTACGAGCAGTACTTC | TRBD1 | . | TRBJ2-7 | TRBV19
CASSPGPQETQYF | TGTGCCAGCAGCCCAGGGCCCCAAGAGACCCAGTACTTC | . | . | TRBJ2-5 | TRBV7-8
CAISESMGDNRQNIQYF | TGTGCCATCAGTGAGTCAATGGGCGACAATCGCCAAAACATTCAGTACTTC | . | few | TRBJ2-4 | TRBV10-3
CASSGTSGREQFF | TGTGCCAGCAGTGGGACTAGCGGCCGTGAGCAGTTCTTC | TRBD2 | . | TRBJ2-1 | TRBV28
CAISESDRGLNTEAFF | TGTGCCATCAGTGAGTCAGACAGGGGGCTGAATACTGAAGCTTTCTTT | TRBD1 | . | TRBJ1-1 | TRBV10-3
CASILQAGNQPQHF | TGTGCCAGCATATTACAGGCCGGCAATCAGCCCCAGCATTTT | . | . | TRBJ1-5 | TRBV2
CASSQAGVGGDSYEQYF | TGCGCCAGCAGCCAAGCCGGAGTCGGGGGAGACTCCTACGAGCAGTACTTC | . | . | TRBJ2-7 | TRBV4-3
CASSLVQGNFPSNQPQHF | TGTGCCAGCAGCTTAGTTCAGGGGAATTTCCCTAGCAATCAGCCCCAGCATTTT | . | . | TRBJ1-5 | TRBV7-2
CSVEVQGSEQYF | TGCAGCGTTGAAGTACAGGGGAGTGAGCAGTACTTC | TRBD1 | . | TRBJ2-7 | TRBV29-1
CASSLTDRFQETQYF | TGTGCCAGCAGCTTGACGGACAGGTTCCAAGAGACCCAGTACTTC | TRBD1 | . | TRBJ2-5 | TRBV5-6
CASSLSAGARTDTQYF | TGCGCCAGCAGCTTGTCCGCGGGGGCCCGCACAGATACGCAGTATTTT | . | once | TRBJ2-3 | TRBV5-1
CASSLGWSSGGDEQFF | TGTGCCAGCAGCTTAGGATGGTCTAGCGGGGGGGATGAGCAGTTCTTC | TRBD2 | few | TRBJ2-1 | TRBV11-1
CASSSGQGRYGYTF | TGTGCCAGCAGCTCAGGACAGGGTAGATATGGCTACACCTTC | TRBD1 | . | TRBJ1-2 | TRBV7-9
CSVSGQEEKLFF | TGCAGCGTTTCAGGACAGGAAGAAAAACTGTTTTTT | TRBD1 | . | TRBJ1-4 | TRBV29-1